This TCR beta chain emerged from a study of blood T cell repertoires in COVID-19. As handled by the study authors: Reference gene primers were amplified, and this amplification served to estimate nucleated cell counts. TCRdb keeps only in-frame clones here, not all; method: immunoSEQ multiplex PCR. That table furnishes V, J and clone size, whereas the DNA furnished D and trimming. The sample yields about 200,000 clones, about nine tenths seen once. Germline CDR1 reads GTSNPN; CDR2 reads SVGIG (reference sequence). Trimming took off 3 bases at V and 4 bases at J, with 13 bases between the two ends. The CDR3 contains 14 residues.

This TCR was sampled from a woman in her 30s with acute COVID-19. The sequenced sample was PBMCs or T cells enriched from blood (not recorded which). The gene calls are TRBV30 and TRBJ1-5, with D unresolved. CDR3 nucleotides: TGTGCCTGGAGCCGGGGAATCGCGAATCAGCCCCAGCATTTT. Translation: CAWSRGIANQPQHF.